This record looks at one T cell receptor beta chain sequence and its context. In the source study's methods: Reference gene primer amplification yielded estimated nucleated cell counts. Libraries were prepared by immunoSEQ multiplex PCR; TCRdb keeps only in-frame clonotypes and omits some of them. The V and J calls and clone size are taken from that table; D and trimming were inferred from the DNA. The data hold some 300,000 clones, with around 87% observed a single time. The record originates from a study of blood T cell repertoires in COVID-19. Across the whole study: Samples of COVID-19 (acute and convalescent) were obtained from the United States, Italy and Spain. The cDNA or gDNA used as material had been derived from T cells, B-cell-depleted T cells, or PBMCs.

Germline CDR1 SEHNR, CDR2 FQNEAQ (reference sequence). V was shortened by 2 bases and J by 5 bases, with 13 bases between the two germline ends. The CDR3 covers 16 residues. Enrollment of patients from Seattle took place during active infection, with longitudinal follow-up. Input material: peripheral blood. The clonotype originates from a woman aged 40 to 49 with COVID-19, enrolled during active disease. The chain combines TRBV7-9 with TRBJ1-6; D remains ambiguous. As DNA, the CDR3 is TGTGCCAGCAGCTTATTGGGCGGGTCGGATAATTCACCCCTCCACTTT. This codes for CASSLLGGSDNSPLHF.